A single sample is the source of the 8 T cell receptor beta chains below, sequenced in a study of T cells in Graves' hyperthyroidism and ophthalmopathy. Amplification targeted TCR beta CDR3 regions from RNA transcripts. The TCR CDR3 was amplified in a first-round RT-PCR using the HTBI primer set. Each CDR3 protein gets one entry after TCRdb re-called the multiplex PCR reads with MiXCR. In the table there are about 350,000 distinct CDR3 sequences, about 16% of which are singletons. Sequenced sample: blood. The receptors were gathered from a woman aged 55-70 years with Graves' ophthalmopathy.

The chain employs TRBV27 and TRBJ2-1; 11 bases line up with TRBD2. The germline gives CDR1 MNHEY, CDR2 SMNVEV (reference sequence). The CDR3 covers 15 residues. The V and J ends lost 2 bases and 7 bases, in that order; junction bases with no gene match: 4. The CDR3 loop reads CASSLELAGANEQFF. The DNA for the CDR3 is TGTGCCAGCAGTTTAGAACTAGCGGGAGCAAATGAGCAGTTCTTC.

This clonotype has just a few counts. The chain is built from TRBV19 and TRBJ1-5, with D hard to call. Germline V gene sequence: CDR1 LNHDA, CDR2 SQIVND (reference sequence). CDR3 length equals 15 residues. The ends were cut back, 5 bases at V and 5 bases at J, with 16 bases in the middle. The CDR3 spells CASSPADRAYQPQHF. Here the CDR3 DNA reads TGTGCCAGTAGTCCCGCAGACCGTGCCTATCAGCCCCAGCATTTT.

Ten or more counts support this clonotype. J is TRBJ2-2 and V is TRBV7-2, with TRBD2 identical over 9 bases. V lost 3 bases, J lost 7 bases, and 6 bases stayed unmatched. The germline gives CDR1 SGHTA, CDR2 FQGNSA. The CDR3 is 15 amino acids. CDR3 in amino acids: CASSLTSGKGGELFF. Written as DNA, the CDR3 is TGTGCCAGCAGCTTGACTAGCGGAAAGGGCGGGGAGCTGTTTTTT. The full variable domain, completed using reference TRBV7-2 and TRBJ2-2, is GAGVSQSPSNKVTEKGKDVELRCDPISGHTALYWYRQSLGQGLEFLIYFQGNSAPDKSGLPSDRFSAERTGGSVSTLTIQRTQQEDSAVYLCASSLTSGKGGELFFGEGSRLTVL.

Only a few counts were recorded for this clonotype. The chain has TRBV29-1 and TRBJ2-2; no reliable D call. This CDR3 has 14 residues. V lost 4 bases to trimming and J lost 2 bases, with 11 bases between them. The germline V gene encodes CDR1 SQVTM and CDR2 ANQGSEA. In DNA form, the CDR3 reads TGCAGCGTTGGACTTTCGGTTAACACCGGGGAGCTGTTTTTT. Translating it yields CSVGLSVNTGELFF.

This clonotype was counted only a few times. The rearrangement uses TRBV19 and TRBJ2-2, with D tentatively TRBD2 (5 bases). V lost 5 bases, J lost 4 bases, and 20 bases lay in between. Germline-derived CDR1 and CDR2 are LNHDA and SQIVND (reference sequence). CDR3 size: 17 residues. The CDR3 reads CASSSLAPGSSTGELFF. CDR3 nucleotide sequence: TGTGCCAGTAGTTCCCTAGCCCCCGGGTCGAGCACCGGGGAGCTGTTTTTT.

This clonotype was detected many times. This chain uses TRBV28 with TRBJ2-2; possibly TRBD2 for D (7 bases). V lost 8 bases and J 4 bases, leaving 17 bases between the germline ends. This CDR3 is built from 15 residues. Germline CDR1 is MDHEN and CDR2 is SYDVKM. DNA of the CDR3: TGTGCCAGCGTATGGGGGGGGCGCGGCACCGGGGAGCTGTTTTTT. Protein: CASVWGGRGTGELFF.

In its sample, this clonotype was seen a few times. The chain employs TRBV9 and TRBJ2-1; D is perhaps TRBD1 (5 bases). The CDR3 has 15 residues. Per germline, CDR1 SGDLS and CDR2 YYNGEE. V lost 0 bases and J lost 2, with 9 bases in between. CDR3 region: CASSVGVRAYNEQFF. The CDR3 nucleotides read TGTGCCAGCAGCGTAGGTGTCAGGGCCTACAATGAGCAGTTCTTC.

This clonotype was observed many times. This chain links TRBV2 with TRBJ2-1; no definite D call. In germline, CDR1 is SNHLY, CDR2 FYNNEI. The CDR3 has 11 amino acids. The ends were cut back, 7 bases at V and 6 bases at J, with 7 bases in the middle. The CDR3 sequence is CASNWVNEQFF. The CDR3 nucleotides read TGTGCCAGCAACTGGGTCAATGAGCAGTTCTTC.